The clone carrying this T cell receptor (beta chain) showed up just a few times. The antigen is not known. This record belongs to a study of T cell repertoires in cytomegalovirus infection. Study at large: CMV epitopes in the study were HLA-C-restricted (recently identified) and HLA-B-restricted (well studied). It can be stated that public TCR beta signatures indicated CMV infection as well as a matching HLA type. General observations from the study: It was HLA-C-restricted CMV-specific TCR beta clonotypes that dominated the response ex vivo. CMV carriers having the relevant HLA were flagged by cumulative public TCR beta family frequency.

One entry per CDR3 protein results from TCRdb running MiXCR on the reads. The table has about 920,000 distinct CDR3 sequences, roughly 31% seen once. Germline V gene data show CDR1 as MNHEY and CDR2 as SVGAGI. The germline V and J ends were trimmed by 5 bases and 3 bases, with 11 bases remaining between them. CDR3 size: 13 residues. The rearrangement joins TRBV6-5 to TRBJ2-7; a weak D match, TRBD1 (6 bases). Sequenced material: cultured CD8+ T cells from PBMCs, taken from culture after CMV antigen stimulation. This sequence originates from a human donor in good health (CMV status not recorded). Some clones in this sample may be carry-over from other donors' samples. The CDR3: CASSTGHHYEQYF. CDR3 in DNA: TGTGCCAGCAGTACGGGACACCACTACGAGCAGTACTTC.